One T cell receptor beta chain is described in this entry. Its antigen remains unidentified. Healthy bone marrow donors made up the cohort. The sample belongs to a study of cytomegalovirus exposure and HLA in healthy donors. Study results and caveats: CMV serostatus stood as the only immune exposure information on hand. As confirmed in vitro, a few CMV-associated chains were specific for CMV antigens.

This CDR3 is 11 amino acids long. Trimming took 1 base from V and 5 from J, leaving 5 bases between them. Germline V gene lookup returns CDR1 DFQATT and CDR2 SNEGSKA (reference sequence). The PCR was carried out with 60 Vbeta primers and 13 Jbeta primers. TCRdb keeps only in-frame clones here, not all; method: immunoSEQ multiplex PCR. Its listing shows approximately 120,000 clones. Sequenced sample: PBMCs. V gene TRBV20-1 combines with J gene TRBJ1-1; no clear D gene. The sequence was obtained from a man between 18 and 29 years old in good health and CMV-seronegative. The CDR3 nucleotides read TGCAGTGCTAGAGCTGAGACTGAAGCTTTCTTT. Its translation: CSARAETEAFF.